These T cell receptor beta chains were read from a single sample in a study of blood T cell repertoires in COVID-19. Libraries were prepared by immunoSEQ multiplex PCR; TCRdb keeps only in-frame clonotypes and omits some of them. The repertoire holds some 350,000 clones, with around 90% as singletons. Sequencing used peripheral blood. These TCRs come from a woman aged 25 to 45 with COVID-19, enrolled during active disease. Each CDR3 is given with its conserved first and last residue. The order of the fields is D gene, J gene, V gene, clone size, CDR3 DNA, CDR3 protein. D genes are given only for firm matches. Clone size is given for some rows only: seen once, a few or many times, or a class if the clone is expanded.

NA TRBJ2-3 TRBV27 NA TGTGCCAGCAGACTTCCAGGGGACAGCACAGATACGCAGTATTTT CASRLPGDSTDTQYF
NA TRBJ1-2 TRBV7-9 few TGTGCCAGCAGCTTAATCGGGGATTTTGGGGGCTACACCTTC CASSLIGDFGGYTF
NA TRBJ2-6 TRBV10-3 once TGTGCCATCAGCTCAATAAACGGACAGCTAAGCTCTGGGGCCAACGTCCTGACTTTC CAISSINGQLSSGANVLTF
NA TRBJ2-2 TRBV12-5 NA TGTGCTAGTGGTTTGGTTCCGAGGGTAGGCACCGGGGAGCTGTTTTTT CASGLVPRVGTGELFF
NA TRBJ2-5 TRBV4-1 NA TGCGCCAGCAGCCAAGTGGGGCAGGGGCGTTCCCAAGAGACCCAGTACTTC CASSQVGQGRSQETQYF
TRBD1 TRBJ1-4 TRBV2 NA TGTGCCAGCAGTGAGCAGGGGGCCGTTAATGAAAAACTGTTTTTT CASSEQGAVNEKLFF
NA TRBJ1-5 TRBV10-3 few TGTGCCATCAGTGGACAGAGCAATCAGCCCCAGCATTTT CAISGQSNQPQHF
TRBD1 TRBJ2-3 TRBV5-1 NA TGCGCCAGCAGCTTGGGAGACAGGGCTAGCACAGATACGCAGTATTTT CASSLGDRASTDTQYF
NA TRBJ1-4 TRBV18 NA TGTGCCAGCTCACCACCTGCGGGACTACTCTCCGAAAAACTGTTTTTT CASSPPAGLLSEKLFF
TRBD1 TRBJ1-1 TRBV11-2 NA TGTGCCAGCAGCTTCCGTCAGGGGGATGGAACTGAAGCTTTCTTT CASSFRQGDGTEAFF
NA TRBJ2-7 TRBV12-3/TRBV12-4 NA TGTGCCAGCAGTCCACTGCGGGAATCTCTACCGTACTTC CASSPLRESLPYF
TRBD1 TRBJ1-4 TRBV7-8 NA TGTGCCAGCAGCCAACCACAGGGGGCTAATGAAAAACTGTTTTTT CASSQPQGANEKLFF